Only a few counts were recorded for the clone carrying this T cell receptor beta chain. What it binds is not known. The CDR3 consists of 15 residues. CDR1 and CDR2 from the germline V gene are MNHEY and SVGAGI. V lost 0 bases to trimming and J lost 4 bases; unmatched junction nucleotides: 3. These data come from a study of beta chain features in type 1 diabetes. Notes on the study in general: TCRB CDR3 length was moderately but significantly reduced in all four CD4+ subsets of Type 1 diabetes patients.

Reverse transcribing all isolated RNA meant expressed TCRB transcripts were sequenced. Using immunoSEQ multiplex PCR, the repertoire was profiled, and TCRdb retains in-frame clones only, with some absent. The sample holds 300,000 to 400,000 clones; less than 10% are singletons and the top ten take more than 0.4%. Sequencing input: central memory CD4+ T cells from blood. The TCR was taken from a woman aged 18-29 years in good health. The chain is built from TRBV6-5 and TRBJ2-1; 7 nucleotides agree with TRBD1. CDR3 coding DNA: TGTGCCAGCAGTTACTCTCCGGGACAGTACAATGAGCAGTTCTTC. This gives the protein CASSYSPGQYNEQFF.